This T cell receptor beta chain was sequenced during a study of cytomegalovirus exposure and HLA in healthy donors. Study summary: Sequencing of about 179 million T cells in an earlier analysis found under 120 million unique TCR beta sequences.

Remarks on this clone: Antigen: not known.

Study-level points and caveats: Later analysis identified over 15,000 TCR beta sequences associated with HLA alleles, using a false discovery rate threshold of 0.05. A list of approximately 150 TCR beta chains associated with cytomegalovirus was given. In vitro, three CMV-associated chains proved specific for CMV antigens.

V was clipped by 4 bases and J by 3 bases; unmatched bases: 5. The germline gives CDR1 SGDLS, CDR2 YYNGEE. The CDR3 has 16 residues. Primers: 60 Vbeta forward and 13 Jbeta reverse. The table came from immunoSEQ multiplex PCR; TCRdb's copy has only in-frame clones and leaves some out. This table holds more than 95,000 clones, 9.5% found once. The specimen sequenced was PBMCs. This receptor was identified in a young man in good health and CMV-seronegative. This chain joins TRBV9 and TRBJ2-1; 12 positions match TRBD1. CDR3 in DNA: TGTGCCAGCAGCACGCGGGACAGGGGGCTCTACAATGAGCAGTTCTTC. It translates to CASSTRDRGLYNEQFF. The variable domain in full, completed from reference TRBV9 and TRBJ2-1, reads DSGVTQTPKHLITATGQRVTLRCSPRSGDLSVYWYQQSLDQGLQFLIQYYNGEERAKGNILERFSAQQFPDLHSELNLSSLELGDSALYFCASSTRDRGLYNEQFFGPGTRLTVL.